Listed below are T cell receptor beta chains from one sample, sequenced in a study of cytomegalovirus exposure and HLA in healthy donors. Generated by immunoSEQ multiplex PCR, the TCRdb table keeps only in-frame clones and is missing some. Recorded for this sample: under 90,000 clones. Sequencing input: PBMCs. All receptors come from a man in his fifties in good health and CMV-seropositive. Each CDR3 is given with its conserved first and last residue. D genes are given only for firm matches.

>TRBV2|TRBJ1-6|15|NA
CASSVDSLYNSPLHF
TGTGCCAGCAGCGTTGACAGCCTCTATAATTCACCCCTCCACTTT
>TRBV19|TRBJ2-1|15|TRBD1
CASSLPTGLGNEQFF
TGTGCCAGTAGTTTACCGACAGGGTTGGGCAATGAGCAGTTCTTC
>TRBV4-1|TRBJ1-1|14|NA
CASSQGPREREAFF
TGCGCCAGCAGCCAAGGACCCCGTGAGCGTGAAGCTTTCTTT
>TRBV13|TRBJ1-2|14|NA
CASSLPPGLNGYTF
TGTGCCAGCAGCTTACCCCCTGGACTTAATGGCTACACCTTC
>TRBV5-1|TRBJ2-7|15|TRBD2
CASRPGLAGHYEQYF
TGCGCCAGCAGACCTGGACTAGCGGGACACTACGAGCAGTACTTC
>TRBV18|TRBJ2-5|17|TRBD2
CASSPPGLAGYQETQYF
TGTGCCAGCTCACCTCCCGGACTAGCGGGTTACCAAGAGACCCAGTACTTC
>TRBV4-1|TRBJ2-4|13|NA
CASRGTTENIQYF
TGCGCCAGCAGGGGAACGACAGAAAACATTCAGTACTTC
>TRBV5-6|TRBJ2-5|14|NA
CASSSNGGKETQYF
TGTGCCAGCAGCTCTAATGGCGGCAAAGAGACCCAGTACTTC
>TRBV6-1|TRBJ2-7|15|TRBD2
CASSSAGTSGYEQYF
TGTGCCAGCAGTTCCGCCGGGACTAGCGGATACGAGCAGTACTTC
>TRBV7-9|TRBJ1-2|15|NA
CASSPIREGGYGYTF
TGTGCCAGCAGCCCCATACGTGAGGGTGGCTATGGCTACACCTTC
>TRBV7-9|TRBJ1-4|15|NA
CASSLTGGVNEKLFF
TGTGCCAGCAGCCTCACCGGGGGGGTTAATGAAAAACTGTTTTTT
>TRBV4-2|TRBJ2-7|14|TRBD1
CASSQETGAYEQYF
TGTGCCAGCAGCCAAGAGACAGGGGCCTACGAGCAGTACTTC
>TRBV6-1|TRBJ2-5|16|NA
CASSEGLGRREETQYF
TGTGCCAGCAGTGAAGGGCTTGGACGCAGGGAAGAGACCCAGTACTTC
>TRBV28|TRBJ1-2|13|NA
CASSLGQGYGYTF
TGTGCCAGCAGTTTAGGACAAGGCTATGGCTACACCTTC
>TRBV27|TRBJ1-2|14|TRBD1
CASSPGTELYGYTF
TGTGCCAGCAGCCCCGGGACAGAGCTCTATGGCTACACCTTC
>TRBV5-5|TRBJ2-7|15|TRBD2
CASSLGTSGSYEQYF
TGTGCCAGCAGCCTAGGGACTAGCGGCTCCTACGAGCAGTACTTC
>TRBV19|TRBJ1-5|15|NA
CASSIVGPAEQPQHF
TGTGCCAGTAGTATAGTAGGCCCAGCGGAACAGCCCCAGCATTTT
>TRBV5-1|TRBJ1-5|15|NA
CASSLLPTDNQPQHF
TGCGCCAGCAGCTTGTTGCCGACAGACAATCAGCCCCAGCATTTT
>TRBV5-1|TRBJ2-2|16|TRBD1
CASSGNDRANTGELFF
TGCGCCAGCAGCGGGAACGACAGGGCAAACACCGGGGAGCTGTTTTTT
>TRBV4-1|TRBJ2-2|16|NA
CASSLNGGREAGELFF
TGCGCCAGCAGCCTTAACGGTGGCCGCGAGGCCGGGGAGCTGTTTTTT
>TRBV5-1|TRBJ2-7|13|TRBD2
CASSLGLDDEQYF
TGCGCCAGCAGCCTGGGACTAGATGACGAGCAGTACTTC
>TRBV19|TRBJ2-3|18|TRBD2
CATSKLEGLAVSTDTQYF
TGTGCTACTAGCAAGTTGGAGGGTCTAGCGGTTAGCACAGATACGCAGTATTTT
>TRBV11-2|TRBJ1-5|15|TRBD1
CASSLGGQGHQPQHF
TGTGCCAGCAGCTTGGGCGGACAGGGCCATCAGCCCCAGCATTTT
>TRBV5-6|TRBJ2-5|15|TRBD2
CASSRSGAGGETQYF
TGTGCCAGCAGTCGGAGCGGGGCCGGTGGAGAGACCCAGTACTTC
>TRBV4-1|TRBJ2-5|17|TRBD2
CASSQDPPSGRPETQYF
TGCGCCAGCAGCCAAGATCCCCCTAGCGGTCGACCAGAGACCCAGTACTTC
>TRBV6-1|TRBJ1-5|14|TRBD1
CASRTDRGAEPQHF
TGTGCCAGCAGGACCGACAGGGGCGCGGAGCCCCAGCATTTT
>TRBV11-2|TRBJ1-1|13|NA
CASSHPADTEAFF
TGTGCCAGCAGCCACCCCGCGGACACTGAAGCTTTCTTT
>TRBV27|TRBJ2-7|13|NA
CASIGPYRGEQYF
TGTGCCAGCATCGGGCCCTATCGGGGGGAGCAGTACTTC
>TRBV19|TRBJ2-3|18|TRBD2
CVFRKLEGLAVSTDTQYF
TGTGTCTTCAGGAAGTTGGAGGGTCTAGCGGTTAGCACAGATACGCAGTATTTT
>TRBV7-3|TRBJ1-1|14|NA
CASSLLSVNTEAFF
TGTGCCAGCAGCTTATTGTCCGTGAACACTGAAGCTTTCTTT
>TRBV6-4|TRBJ1-1|16|NA
CASSRHEGRGGSEAFF
TGTGCCAGCTCACGGCATGAAGGCAGGGGAGGGTCTGAAGCTTTCTTT